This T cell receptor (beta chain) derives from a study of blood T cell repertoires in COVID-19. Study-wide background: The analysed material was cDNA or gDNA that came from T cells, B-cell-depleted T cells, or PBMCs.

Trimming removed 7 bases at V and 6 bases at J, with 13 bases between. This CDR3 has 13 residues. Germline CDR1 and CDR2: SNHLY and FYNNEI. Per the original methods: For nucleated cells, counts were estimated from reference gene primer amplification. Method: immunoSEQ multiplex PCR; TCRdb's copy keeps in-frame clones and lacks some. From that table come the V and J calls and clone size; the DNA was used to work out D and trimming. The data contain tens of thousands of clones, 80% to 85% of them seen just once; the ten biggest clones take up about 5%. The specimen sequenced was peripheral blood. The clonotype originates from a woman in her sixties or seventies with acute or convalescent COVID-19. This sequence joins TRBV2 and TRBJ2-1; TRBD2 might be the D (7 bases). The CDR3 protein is CASKEGGANEQFF. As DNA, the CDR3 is TGTGCCAGCAAAGAGGGGGGGGCCAATGAGCAGTTCTTC.